The 15 T cell receptor beta chains in this list originate from one sample, sequenced in a study of blood T cell repertoires in COVID-19. Libraries were prepared by immunoSEQ multiplex PCR; TCRdb keeps only in-frame clonotypes and omits some of them. The repertoire has tens of thousands of clones, about three quarters of them found once; the top ten carry around a tenth. Specimen: peripheral blood. All receptors derive from a human donor in a cohort sampled during active COVID-19.

The V and J genes are TRBV6-1 and TRBJ1-6; D may be TRBD1 (5 bases). The CDR3 contains 14 residues. V was shortened by 2 bases and J by 12 bases, with 14 bases between the two germline ends. Germline V gives CDR1 MNHNS, CDR2 SASEGT. The CDR3 nucleotides are TGTGCCAGCAGTGAAATTGAAACGGGGGGACCCCTCCACTTT. This translates into CASSEIETGGPLHF.

The chain links TRBV7-9 to TRBJ2-3; tentative D call: TRBD1 (5 bases). CDR3 length: 15 amino acids. The V end was cut by 5 bases, the J end by 0 bases, with 12 bases between. In germline, CDR1 is SEHNR, CDR2 FQNEAQ (reference sequence). CDR3 protein: CASSLRQGSTDTQYF. The CDR3 nucleotides read TGTGCCAGCAGCCTAAGGCAGGGTAGCACAGATACGCAGTATTTT. The variable domain in full, with the rest retrieved from reference TRBV7-9 and TRBJ2-3, is DTGVSQNPRHKITKRGQNVTFRCDPISEHNRLYWYRQTLGQGPEFLTYFQNEAQLEKSRLLSDRFSAERPKGSFSTLEIQRTEQGDSAMYLCASSLRQGSTDTQYFGPGTRLTVL.

The rearrangement joins TRBV19 to TRBJ1-3; maybe TRBD1 (5 bases). The CDR3 is 14 residues long. V dropped 7 bases and J dropped 0 bases, with 10 bases sitting between them. The germline CDR1 and CDR2 sequences are LNHDA and SQIVND (reference sequence). Here the CDR3 DNA reads TGTGCCAGTACCGACAGCCACTCTGGAAACACCATATATTTT. Translation: CASTDSHSGNTIYF. The variable domain in full, completed from reference TRBV19 and TRBJ1-3, reads DGGITQSPKYLFRKEGQNVTLSCEQNLNHDAMYWYRQDPGQGLRLIYYSQIVNDFQKGDIAEGYSVSREKKESFPLTVTSAQKNPTAFYLCASTDSHSGNTIYFGEGSWLTVV.

This chain connects TRBV6-5 to TRBJ2-7; 10 positions match TRBD1. The CDR3 is 14 amino acids. Unmatched junction bases numbered 3, after V lost 7 bases and J lost 0 bases. Germline values: CDR1 MNHEY, CDR2 SVGAGI. CDR3 sequence (DNA): TGTGCCAGCATCCGGGACAGGGGCTCCTACGAGCAGTACTTC. Translated: CASIRDRGSYEQYF.

This chain links TRBV10-3 with TRBJ1-2; maybe TRBD1 (5 bases). CDR3 length: 14 residues. Germline V gene sequence: CDR1 ENHRY, CDR2 SYGVKD. V was trimmed by 4 bases and J by 8 bases, leaving 17 bases between them. The CDR3 DNA is TGTGCCATCAGTGCTGACAGCTCCCCCGGGGGCTACACCTTC. This codes for CAISADSSPGGYTF.

The chain uses TRBV9 and TRBJ2-1; the match to TRBD2 covers 11 bases. This CDR3 contains 16 residues. CDR1 SGDLS and CDR2 YYNGEE come from the germline V gene. Trimming removed 3 bases from V and 10 bases from J; junction bases left unmatched: 12. CDR3 in DNA: TGTGCCAGCAGCGCGGGTGGGACTAGCGGTGTTTGGGAGCAGTTCTTC. Encoded protein: CASSAGGTSGVWEQFF.

This rearrangement joins TRBV5-6 to TRBJ2-1; tentative D call: TRBD2 (6 bases). CDR1 SGHDT and CDR2 YYEEEE come from the germline V gene. The CDR3 totals 14 residues. Trimming shortened V by 6 bases and J by 3 bases, and 13 bases separated the two germline ends. The CDR3 coding sequence is TGTGCCAGCACCCTTAGCGGTAGCTACAATGAGCAGTTCTTC. Its translation: CASTLSGSYNEQFF. The full variable domain, in which reference TRBV5-6 and TRBJ2-1 provide the parts outside the CDR3, is DAGVTQSPTHLIKTRGQQVTLRCSPKSGHDTVSWYQQALGQGPQFIFQYYEEEERQRGNFPDRFSGHQFPNYSSELNVNALLLGDSALYLCASTLSGSYNEQFFGPGTRLTVL.

With regard to this clone: The sample contains more than one DNA sequence encoding this CDR3. This rearrangement joins TRBV24-1 to TRBJ1-2; a possible D gene is TRBD1 (5 bases). Germline V gives CDR1 KGHDR, CDR2 SFDVKD. The ends were cut back, 9 bases at V and 8 bases at J, with 21 bases in the middle. CDR3 length: 14 residues. The CDR3 reads CATSEGNSPKGYTF. CDR3 in DNA: TGTGCCACCTCGGAGGGGAACAGTCCAAAGGGCTACACCTTC.

The V and J genes are TRBV12-5 and TRBJ2-5; the D gene is possibly TRBD2 (6 bases). The CDR3 length is 16 residues. Germline V gene sequence: CDR1 LGHNT, CDR2 FRNRAP. The germline V and J ends were trimmed by 3 bases and 2 bases, with 16 bases remaining between them. The CDR3 spells CASGFLIGRLQETQYF. The CDR3 DNA reads as TGTGCTAGTGGTTTCTTGATCGGGAGATTACAAGAGACCCAGTACTTC. Based on the CDR3 plus reference TRBV12-5 and TRBJ2-5, the full variable domain is DARVTQTPRHKVTEMGQEVTMRCQPILGHNTVFWYRQTMMQGLELLAYFRNRAPLDDSGMPKDRFSAEMPDATLATLKIQPSEPRDSAVYFCASGFLIGRLQETQYFGPGTRLLVL.

The CDR3 spells CASSGPPQRYYNEQFF. CDR3 sequence (DNA): TGTGCCAGTAGTGGTCCTCCCCAGCGGTACTACAATGAGCAGTTCTTC. The J gene is TRBJ2-1, the V gene TRBV19; D perhaps matches TRBD2 (5 bases). Germline loops: CDR1 LNHDA, CDR2 SQIVND (reference sequence). The CDR3 totals 16 residues. Trimming shortened V by 5 bases and J by 3 bases, and 17 bases separated the two germline ends.

This rearrangement joins TRBV6-2 or TRBV6-3 to TRBJ1-2; D not resolved. CDR1 MNHEY and CDR2 SVGEGT come from the germline V gene. The CDR3 runs to 10 residues. The V and J ends lost 4 bases and 8 bases respectively, with 5 bases between them. This CDR3 reads CASSLIGYTF. The DNA of the CDR3 is TGTGCCAGCAGTTTAATCGGCTACACCTTC.

V usage is TRBV5-1 and J usage is TRBJ1-2; TRBD1 agrees at 8 bases. V lost 5 bases, J lost 7 bases, and 4 bases stayed unmatched. CDR1 is SGHRS and CDR2 is YFSETQ in the germline V gene. The CDR3 length is 12 residues. CDR3 amino acids: CASRGQDSGYTF. In DNA, the CDR3 is TGCGCCAGCAGGGGACAGGATTCTGGCTACACCTTC.

The rearrangement joins TRBV2 to TRBJ2-3; D perhaps matches TRBD1 (6 bases). This CDR3 has 17 residues. V shed 0 bases and J shed 2 bases, with 15 bases lying between them. Germline V gene data show CDR1 as SNHLY and CDR2 as FYNNEI. The CDR3 protein is CASSEATGTLSTDTQYF. CDR3 bases: TGTGCCAGCAGTGAAGCTACAGGGACCCTCTCCACAGATACGCAGTATTTT.

CDR3 nucleotide sequence: TGTGCCATCAGTGAGTCAGGGACTAGCGGGAGCAATGAGCAGTTCTTC. This encodes CAISESGTSGSNEQFF. V and J are TRBV10-3 and TRBJ2-1; 14 nucleotides match TRBD2. The CDR3 sequence is 16 residues long. The J segment lost 6 bases and the V segment lost 0 bases, leaving 1 base of the junction unmatched. Germline assignment: CDR1 ENHRY and CDR2 SYGVKD.

This clone was observed once. V is TRBV4-1 and J is TRBJ1-5; D is unclear. CDR1 is MGHRA and CDR2 is YSYEKL in the germline V gene. V shed 5 bases and J shed 2 bases, with 10 bases lying between them. The CDR3 is made up of 14 amino acids. CDR3: CASSIDMGNQPQHF. The CDR3 nucleotides are TGCGCCAGCAGCATCGACATGGGCAATCAGCCCCAGCATTTT.